This is a list of T cell receptor beta chains from one sample in a study of cytomegalovirus exposure and HLA in healthy donors. TCRdb's table, derived via immunoSEQ multiplex PCR, lists solely in-frame clones and lacks some. The profile covers some 130,000 clones, with roughly 82% appearing a single time and around 10% taken by the ten largest. The specimen sequenced was PBMCs. These receptors all stem from a male donor in good health and CMV-seropositive. The CDR3 runs from the conserved cysteine through the conserved F or W. A D gene is named only where the DNA matches it firmly. Some rows mark clone size as missing; the rest say once, few, many or name a class of expanded clone.

V: TRBV18
length: 16
D: TRBD2
size: .
J: TRBJ2-2
CDR3: CASSPPMSGRTGELFF
DNA: TGTGCCAGCTCACCACCGATGAGCGGGAGGACCGGGGAGCTGTTTTTT

V: TRBV4-3
length: 17
D: TRBD2
size: once
J: TRBJ2-3
CDR3: CASSAGRPGLASDTQYF
DNA: TGCGCCAGCAGCGCTGGGCGTCCGGGACTAGCATCAGATACGCAGTATTTT

V: TRBV18
length: 16
D: .
size: .
J: TRBJ1-6
CDR3: CASSQGVQGIHSPLHF
DNA: TGTGCCAGCTCACAAGGGGTCCAGGGTATCCATTCACCCCTCCACTTT

V: TRBV6-1
length: 12
D: .
size: .
J: TRBJ2-7
CDR3: CASSLDFYEQYF
DNA: TGTGCCAGCAGCCTCGACTTCTACGAGCAGTACTTC

V: TRBV4-1
length: 16
D: TRBD2
size: .
J: TRBJ2-1
CDR3: CASSQDPVSGRNEQFF
DNA: TGCGCCAGCAGCCAAGATCCTGTTAGCGGGAGAAATGAGCAGTTCTTC

V: TRBV6-4
length: 19
D: TRBD2
size: .
J: TRBJ2-1
CDR3: CASSDAAGELAGAHYEQFF
DNA: TGTGCCAGCAGTGACGCGGCAGGGGAACTAGCGGGAGCTCACTATGAGCAGTTCTTC

V: TRBV18
length: 13
D: .
size: few
J: TRBJ1-1
CDR3: CASSSGSNTEAFF
DNA: TGTGCCAGCTCCTCGGGTTCGAACACTGAAGCTTTCTTT

V: TRBV28
length: 16
D: .
size: few
J: TRBJ2-7
CDR3: CASSPIMGTDSYEQYF
DNA: TGTGCCAGCAGTCCCATAATGGGGACTGATAGCTACGAGCAGTACTTC

V: TRBV2
length: 13
D: .
size: .
J: TRBJ1-1
CDR3: CASSESGSTEAFF
DNA: TGTGCCAGCAGTGAAAGTGGGAGCACTGAAGCTTTCTTT

V: TRBV5-5
length: 15
D: TRBD2
size: .
J: TRBJ2-7
CDR3: CASSTQAGEAYEQYF
DNA: TGTGCCAGCAGCACTCAAGCGGGAGAGGCCTACGAGCAGTACTTC

V: TRBV5-1
length: 16
D: TRBD2
size: .
J: TRBJ2-1
CDR3: CASSPRTSGPGNEQFF
DNA: TGCGCCAGCAGCCCCAGAACTAGCGGGCCTGGGAATGAGCAGTTCTTC

V: TRBV6-5
length: 15
D: .
size: .
J: TRBJ2-1
CDR3: CASSYSRDFNNEQFF
DNA: TGTGCCAGCAGTTACTCCCGGGACTTTAACAATGAGCAGTTCTTC

V: TRBV5-1
length: 15
D: .
size: .
J: TRBJ1-1
CDR3: CASSLGPGQNTEAFF
DNA: TGCGCCAGCAGCTTGGGGCCTGGACAGAACACTGAAGCTTTCTTT

V: TRBV11-2
length: 14
D: .
size: .
J: TRBJ1-1
CDR3: CASSLAVGGTEAFF
DNA: TGTGCCAGCAGCTTAGCGGTGGGGGGGACTGAAGCTTTCTTT

V: TRBV11-2
length: 15
D: TRBD2
size: once
J: TRBJ2-1
CDR3: CASSSRVAGVAEQFF
DNA: TGTGCCAGCAGCTCCCGGGTAGCGGGAGTCGCGGAGCAGTTCTTC

V: TRBV23-1
length: 13
D: TRBD1
size: .
J: TRBJ1-3
CDR3: CGQGKGSGNTIYF
DNA: TGCGGACAGGGTAAAGGCTCAGGAAACACCATATATTTT

V: TRBV6-6
length: 15
D: .
size: .
J: TRBJ2-5
CDR3: CASTPRGQELATQYF
DNA: TGTGCCAGCACCCCCCGCGGGCAGGAGCTAGCGACCCAGTACTTC

V: TRBV4-1
length: 18
D: TRBD1
size: .
J: TRBJ1-3
CDR3: CASSQGGARGVVGNTIYF
DNA: TGCGCCAGCAGCCAAGGAGGTGCCAGGGGGGTAGTTGGAAACACCATATATTTT

V: TRBV19
length: 18
D: .
size: .
J: TRBJ1-2
CDR3: CASSTPPGQPYSYYGYTF
DNA: TGTGCCAGTAGCACCCCGCCCGGACAGCCATACTCGTACTATGGCTACACCTTC

V: TRBV11-2
length: 16
D: .
size: .
J: TRBJ2-7
CDR3: CASSSNPDRSSYEQYF
DNA: TGTGCCAGCAGCTCTAACCCGGACAGAAGCTCCTACGAGCAGTACTTC

V: TRBV21-1
length: 12
D: .
size: .
J: TRBJ1-4
CDR3: CASSKEGKGLLF
DNA: TGTGCCAGCAGCAAAGAGGGGAAGGGTTTGCTTTTT

V: TRBV4-3
length: 14
D: TRBD1
size: .
J: TRBJ1-1
CDR3: CASSQDRGLTEAFF
DNA: TGCGCCAGCAGCCAGGACAGGGGTCTCACTGAAGCTTTCTTT

V: TRBV30
length: 14
D: .
size: .
J: TRBJ2-2
CDR3: CAWSVQANTGELFF
DNA: TGTGCCTGGAGTGTACAAGCGAACACCGGGGAGCTGTTTTTT

V: TRBV7-3
length: 15
D: TRBD2
size: .
J: TRBJ2-1
CDR3: CASSWGLAAYNEQFF
DNA: TGTGCCAGCAGCTGGGGACTAGCAGCTTACAATGAGCAGTTCTTC

V: TRBV5-8
length: 17
D: TRBD2
size: once
J: TRBJ2-7
CDR3: CASSLEIAGGVSREQYF
DNA: TGTGCCAGCAGCTTGGAAATAGCGGGAGGGGTTTCGCGGGAGCAGTACTTC

V: TRBV7-2
length: 14
D: TRBD2
size: .
J: TRBJ2-3
CDR3: CASSFGGRADTQYF
DNA: TGTGCCAGCAGCTTCGGCGGGAGGGCAGATACGCAGTATTTT

V: TRBV7-7
length: 15
D: .
size: .
J: TRBJ2-7
CDR3: CASSPRADSTYEQYF
DNA: TGTGCTAGCAGCCCACGCGCGGACAGCACCTACGAGCAGTACTTC

V: TRBV10-3
length: 15
D: TRBD2
size: .
J: TRBJ2-5
CDR3: CAISDPSGSRETQYF
DNA: TGTGCCATCAGTGATCCTAGCGGGAGTCGAGAGACCCAGTACTTC

V: TRBV6-5
length: 14
D: .
size: .
J: TRBJ2-2
CDR3: CASSYSSVAGELFF
DNA: TGTGCCAGCAGTTACTCTTCGGTGGCCGGGGAGCTGTTTTTT

V: TRBV11-3
length: 14
D: .
size: .
J: TRBJ2-3
CDR3: CASPGRPWTDTQYF
DNA: TGTGCCTCTCCCGGCAGGCCTTGGACAGATACGCAGTATTTT

V: TRBV18
length: 15
D: .
size: .
J: TRBJ1-5
CDR3: CASSPVQTSNQPQHF
DNA: TGTGCCAGCTCACCGGTACAGACGAGCAATCAGCCCCAGCATTTT

V: TRBV15
length: 16
D: .
size: .
J: TRBJ1-4
CDR3: CATSRGQAATNEKLFF
DNA: TGTGCCACCAGCAGAGGCCAGGCTGCAACTAATGAAAAACTGTTTTTT

V: TRBV6-4
length: 14
D: .
size: .
J: TRBJ2-2
CDR3: CASSDSLTGGELFF
DNA: TGTGCCAGCAGTGACTCGCTGACAGGCGGGGAGCTGTTTTTT

V: TRBV7-9
length: 16
D: TRBD2
size: .
J: TRBJ2-1
CDR3: CASSIGTSGRRHEQFF
DNA: TGTGCCAGCAGCATTGGGACTAGCGGGAGGCGGCATGAGCAGTTCTTC

V: TRBV5-4
length: 18
D: TRBD2
size: .
J: TRBJ2-3
CDR3: CASSLLGLAGGGQDTQYF
DNA: TGTGCCAGCAGCCTTCTAGGACTAGCGGGAGGAGGACAAGATACGCAGTATTTT

V: TRBV19
length: 14
D: .
size: .
J: TRBJ2-7
CDR3: CASSISTETYEQYF
DNA: TGTGCCAGTAGTATTAGTACAGAAACCTACGAGCAGTACTTC

V: TRBV28
length: 15
D: .
size: few
J: TRBJ2-7
CDR3: CASTPGVGGNYEQYF
DNA: TGTGCCAGCACCCCGGGTGTGGGGGGTAACTACGAGCAGTACTTC

V: TRBV28
length: 15
D: TRBD2
size: .
J: TRBJ2-7
CDR3: CASSLPGLAVYEQYF
DNA: TGTGCCAGCAGTCTCCCCGGACTAGCGGTCTACGAGCAGTACTTC

V: TRBV5-1
length: 16
D: TRBD2
size: .
J: TRBJ2-3
CDR3: CASSVGLAGITDTQYF
DNA: TGCGCCAGCAGCGTGGGACTAGCGGGAATCACAGATACGCAGTATTTT

V: TRBV15
length: 15
D: .
size: .
J: TRBJ2-7
CDR3: CATSSRDKGIFEQYF
DNA: TGTGCCACCAGCAGCAGAGATAAGGGGATTTTCGAGCAGTACTTC

V: TRBV7-9
length: 15
D: TRBD2
size: .
J: TRBJ2-7
CDR3: CASSPGSGGSYVQYF
DNA: TGTGCCAGCAGCCCAGGCAGCGGGGGCAGTTATGTGCAGTACTTC

V: TRBV5-3
length: 12
D: TRBD1
size: .
J: TRBJ1-1
CDR3: CARSPRQGEAFF
DNA: TGTGCCAGAAGTCCGAGACAGGGAGAAGCTTTCTTT

V: TRBV11-2
length: 14
D: TRBD1
size: .
J: TRBJ1-5
CDR3: CASSPQGFNQPQHF
DNA: TGTGCCAGCAGCCCACAGGGGTTCAATCAGCCCCAGCATTTT

V: TRBV5-6
length: 17
D: TRBD1
size: .
J: TRBJ1-5
CDR3: CASSAGGEGWANQPQHF
DNA: TGTGCCAGCAGCGCAGGGGGCGAGGGATGGGCCAATCAGCCCCAGCATTTT

V: TRBV28
length: 15
D: .
size: .
J: TRBJ1-5
CDR3: CASSLLGEGHQPQHF
DNA: TGTGCCAGCAGTTTATTGGGGGAGGGCCATCAGCCCCAGCATTTT

V: TRBV27
length: 13
D: TRBD1
size: .
J: TRBJ2-2
CDR3: CASSPRTGGELFF
DNA: TGTGCCAGCAGTCCTCGGACAGGGGGGGAGCTGTTTTTT

V: TRBV6-1
length: 15
D: .
size: .
J: TRBJ1-1
CDR3: CASTLRGTLDTEAFF
DNA: TGTGCCAGCACCCTAAGGGGGACATTGGACACTGAAGCTTTCTTT

V: TRBV20-1
length: 10
D: .
size: .
J: TRBJ1-4
CDR3: CSAHPEELFF
DNA: TGCAGTGCTCACCCCGAGGAACTGTTTTTT

V: TRBV11-2
length: 12
D: .
size: once
J: TRBJ2-7
CDR3: CASSFGGTRTHF
DNA: TGTGCCAGCAGCTTCGGAGGGACCCGAACGCACTTC

V: TRBV4-3
length: 18
D: TRBD2
size: .
J: TRBJ2-3
CDR3: CASSHGLAGGPVTDTQYF
DNA: TGCGCCAGCAGCCATGGACTAGCGGGAGGGCCGGTTACAGATACGCAGTATTTT

V: TRBV7-8
length: 12
D: .
size: .
J: TRBJ2-7
CDR3: CASGYQGNEQYF
DNA: TGTGCCAGCGGATACCAGGGGAACGAGCAGTACTTC

V: TRBV14
length: 15
D: TRBD2
size: .
J: TRBJ2-7
CDR3: CASSQVSGGSHEQYF
DNA: TGTGCCAGCAGCCAAGTATCGGGGGGTTCGCACGAGCAGTACTTC

V: TRBV18
length: 15
D: .
size: .
J: TRBJ1-4
CDR3: CASSPVGATNEKLFF
DNA: TGTGCCAGCTCACCGGTAGGGGCAACTAATGAAAAACTGTTTTTT

V: TRBV7-2
length: 14
D: TRBD2
size: .
J: TRBJ2-1
CDR3: CASSLGLAYNEQFF
DNA: TGTGCCAGCAGCCTCGGACTAGCGTACAATGAGCAGTTCTTC